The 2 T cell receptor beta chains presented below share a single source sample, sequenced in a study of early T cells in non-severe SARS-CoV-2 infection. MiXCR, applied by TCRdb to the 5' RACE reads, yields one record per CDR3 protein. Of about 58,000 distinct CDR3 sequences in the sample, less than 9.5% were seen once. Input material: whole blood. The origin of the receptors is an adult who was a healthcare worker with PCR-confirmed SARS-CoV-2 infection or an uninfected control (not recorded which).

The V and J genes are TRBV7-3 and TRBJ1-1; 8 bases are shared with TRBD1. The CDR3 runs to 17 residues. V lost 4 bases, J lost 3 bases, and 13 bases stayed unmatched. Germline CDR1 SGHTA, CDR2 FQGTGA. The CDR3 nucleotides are TGTGCCAGCAGCTCTAGGGGGGACAGGAGGAATTACACTGAAGCTTTCTTT. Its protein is CASSSRGDRRNYTEAFF.

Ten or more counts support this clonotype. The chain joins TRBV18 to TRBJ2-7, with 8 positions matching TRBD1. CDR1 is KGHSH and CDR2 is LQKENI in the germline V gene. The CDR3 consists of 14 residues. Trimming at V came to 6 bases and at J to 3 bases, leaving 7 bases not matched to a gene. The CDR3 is CASSQGQGLYEQYF. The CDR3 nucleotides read TGTGCCAGCTCCCAAGGACAGGGACTCTACGAGCAGTACTTC.